The present entry profiles one T cell receptor beta chain with its context. Antigen specificity is unknown. These data are taken from a study of T cells after posttransplantation cyclophosphamide. Cyclophosphamide on days +3 and +4 followed busulfan-fludarabine conditioning and a marrow graft. Sequencing was performed with immunoSEQ multiplex PCR; in TCRdb, only in-frame clones are kept and a portion is missing. Of nearly 2,500 clones detected, 85% appear once; the ten largest clones hold almost 25%. The CDR3 is made up of 17 amino acids. CDR1 and CDR2 (germline): LGHNA, YNFKEQ. Trimming pared 0 bases from V and 1 base from J, leaving 14 bases between. General study points: Skin or GI-infiltrating T cells shared few TRB sequences with blood.

Here the sequenced sample was PBMCs, taken after allogeneic stem cell transplant with posttransplant cyclophosphamide. The chain employs TRBV4-2 and TRBJ2-3, with D possibly being TRBD2 (6 bases). This clonotype originated in a young adult male patient who received an allogeneic stem cell transplant from a related donor, was CMV-positive, and had acute GVHD only. The graft donor may be the source of some T cells. In DNA form, the CDR3 reads TGTGCCAGCAGCCAAGAAATGGGGGACTTGGGCACAGATACGCAGTATTTT. This encodes CASSQEMGDLGTDTQYF.